One sample yielded the 30 T cell receptor beta chains listed below, sequenced in a study of T cell repertoires in cytomegalovirus infection. One entry per CDR3 protein results from TCRdb running MiXCR on the reads. The table lists more than 75,000 distinct CDR3 sequences, less than 4.5% of them singletons. Material: PBMCs. The source is a human donor in good health (CMV status not recorded). Some clones in this sample may be carry-over from other donors' samples.

This clonotype was seen at least ten times. The genes are TRBV29-1 and TRBJ2-1; a possible D gene is TRBD1 (6 bases). The germline CDR1 and CDR2 sequences are SQVTM and ANQGSEA. Trimming left V 4 bases short and J 5 bases short, with 21 bases between. The CDR3 is made up of 16 amino acids. As DNA, the CDR3 is TGCAGCGTTGCTGTCTCGTTCGGGACATGGGACAATGAGCAGTTCTTC. Its protein product is CSVAVSFGTWDNEQFF.

There are many counts of this clonotype. This chain connects TRBV28 to TRBJ1-2; D is uncertain. The CDR3 totals 11 residues. The V end lost 6 bases, the J end lost 4 bases, and 6 bases lay between the germline ends. The V gene's germline CDR1 is MDHEN and CDR2 SYDVKM. The CDR3 DNA reads as TGTGCCAGCAGCACTCTCTATGGCTACACCTTC. Encoded protein: CASSTLYGYTF.

The sample holds many counts of this clonotype. V is TRBV6-2 or TRBV6-3 and J is TRBJ2-7; no clear D. Germline CDR1 is MNHEY and CDR2 is SVGEGT. The length of the CDR3 is 14 residues. The V end lost 2 bases, the J end lost 2 bases, and 10 bases lay between the germline ends. The CDR3 reads CASSYGGNPYEQYF. In nucleotides, the CDR3 is TGTGCCAGCAGTTACGGTGGGAATCCCTACGAGCAGTACTTC.

This clonotype was observed many times. The rearrangement joins TRBV7-2 to TRBJ2-4, with D unresolved. Germline V gives CDR1 SGHTA, CDR2 FQGNSA. The CDR3 is 14 amino acids. V was pared by 4 bases and J by 4 bases, with 11 bases between. CDR3 nucleotide sequence: TGTGCCAGCAGCTACATCGAGGCGAAAAACATTCAGTACTTC. Amino acids: CASSYIEAKNIQYF.

This clonotype was observed at least ten times. The CDR3 loop is CASSLKQGDTEAFF. The DNA of the CDR3 is TGTGCCAGCAGCTTAAAACAGGGCGACACTGAAGCTTTCTTT. The chain combines TRBV7-6 with TRBJ1-1, with a possible D match to TRBD1 (6 bases). CDR1 and CDR2 from the germline V gene are SGHVS and FNYEAQ. V was clipped by 2 bases and J by 3 bases, with 10 bases between them. CDR3 length equals 14 residues.

This clonotype was seen at least ten times. The chain employs TRBV7-8 and TRBJ2-1; 12 positions agree with TRBD1. The CDR3 spans 15 residues. The V and J ends lost 1 base and 9 bases, in that order; junction bases with no gene match: 4. Germline-derived CDR1 and CDR2 are SGHVS and FQNEAQ. The CDR3 DNA sequence: TGTGCCAGCAGCTTAGATGGGACAGGGGGCATTGAGCAGTTCTTC. It yields the protein CASSLDGTGGIEQFF.

In this sample, this clonotype turned up many times. The rearrangement links TRBV12-3 or TRBV12-4 to TRBJ2-1, with D possibly being TRBD2 (7 bases). The CDR3 totals 12 residues. V lost 9 bases and J 9 bases, leaving 15 bases between the germline ends. In DNA form, the CDR3 reads TGTGCCAGTCTAGGGGGAGGGGTTGAGCAGTTCTTC. This translates into CASLGGGVEQFF.

This clonotype was seen ten or more times. The genes are TRBV7-6 and TRBJ2-7; the D gene is possibly TRBD2 (6 bases). CDR3 length: 15 amino acids. V was trimmed by 1 base and J by 3 bases, leaving 13 bases between them. Germline CDR1 SGHVS, CDR2 FNYEAQ. The CDR3 region is CASSLVASEGYEQYF. CDR3 nucleotide sequence: TGTGCCAGCAGCTTAGTTGCTAGCGAGGGCTACGAGCAGTACTTC.

This clonotype has ten or more counts. The chain combines TRBV7-2 with TRBJ2-5; D is perhaps TRBD1 or TRBD2 (6 bases each). The V and J ends lost 1 base and 2 bases respectively, with 14 bases between them. This CDR3 comprises 16 residues. CDR1 is SGHTA, CDR2 FQGNSA, per germline. The CDR3 sequence: CASSLGWGAGQETQYF. For the CDR3, the DNA is TGTGCCAGCAGCTTAGGGTGGGGGGCAGGGCAAGAGACCCAGTACTTC.

This clonotype was recorded many times. The chain has TRBV7-8 and TRBJ1-6; 7 bases are a match to TRBD1. V shed 6 bases and J 7 bases; nucleotides not matched to a gene: 9. Germline V gene data show CDR1 as SGHVS and CDR2 as FQNEAQ. The length of the CDR3 is 15 residues. Written as DNA, the CDR3 is TGTGCCAGCAGATATTACACAGGGGCCAATTCACCCCTCCACTTT. Amino acids: CASRYYTGANSPLHF.

This clonotype was seen many times. The CDR3 here is CASVLSTEAFF. In nucleotides, the CDR3 is TGTGCCAGCGTACTTAGCACTGAAGCTTTCTTT. J is TRBJ1-1 and V is TRBV7-9; D is uncertain. This CDR3 comprises 11 residues. Germline CDR1 and CDR2: SEHNR and FQNEAQ (reference sequence). Trimming shortened V by 8 bases and J by 4 bases, and 8 bases separated the two germline ends.

In its sample, this clonotype was seen many times. The CDR3 reads CASSDSATGGTDTQYF. CDR3 nucleotide sequence: TGTGCCAGCAGTGACTCAGCGACAGGGGGCACAGATACGCAGTATTTT. The rearrangement links TRBV6-4 to TRBJ2-3, with 8 bases matching TRBD1. V shed 0 bases, J shed 1 base, and the junction held 3 bases outside the gene matches. This CDR3 has 16 residues. The germline V gene has CDR1 MRHNA and CDR2 SNTAGT.

In its sample, this clonotype was seen many times. CDR3 in DNA: TGTGCCAGCAGCTTGTCTGGACAGAAAAACACTGAAGCTTTCTTT. This codes for CASSLSGQKNTEAFF. This chain connects TRBV7-8 to TRBJ1-1; D might be TRBD1 (6 bases). V was cut by 3 bases and J by 2 bases, with 13 bases left in between. CDR3 length: 15 residues. CDR1 and CDR2 (germline): SGHVS, FQNEAQ.

This clonotype was counted ten times or more. V and J are TRBV28 and TRBJ2-7; perhaps TRBD1 as D (6 bases). V lost 4 bases and J lost 0, with 19 bases in between. Germline V CDR1 and CDR2: MDHEN, SYDVKM. The CDR3 is 17 residues long. The CDR3, as DNA: TGTGCCAGCAGTTCTGTACGATTGACAGGAGGCTCCTACGAGCAGTACTTC. It translates to CASSSVRLTGGSYEQYF.

At least ten counts were recorded for this clonotype. The chain couples TRBV5-1 to TRBJ1-2, with a weak D call TRBD1 (6 bases). CDR1 and CDR2 (germline): SGHRS, YFSETQ. Trimming stripped 2 bases from V and 6 bases from J, with 14 bases between. The CDR3 extends over 14 amino acids. The CDR3 here is CASSFGTGLDGYTF. As DNA, the CDR3 is TGCGCCAGCAGCTTTGGTACAGGGCTGGATGGCTACACCTTC.

This clonotype was seen many times. The chain recombines TRBV9 with TRBJ1-5; 7 nucleotides line up with TRBD1. Per germline, CDR1 SGDLS and CDR2 YYNGEE. The CDR3 is made up of 15 amino acids. V lost 0 bases, J lost 9 bases, and 9 bases stayed unmatched. CDR3 sequence: CASSVAGRQGAPQHF. For the CDR3, the DNA is TGTGCCAGCAGCGTAGCTGGCAGACAGGGTGCGCCCCAGCATTTT.

In its sample, this clonotype was seen many times. The genes are TRBV2 and TRBJ1-2; D not certain. The length of the CDR3 is 11 residues. Trimming pared 11 bases from V and 3 bases from J, leaving 10 bases between. Germline-derived CDR1 and CDR2 are SNHLY and FYNNEI. CDR3 region: CAEISYYGYTF. As DNA, the CDR3 is TGTGCCGAAATTTCTTACTATGGCTACACCTTC.

This clonotype was seen ten or more times. V and J are TRBV2 and TRBJ2-7; D gene uncertain. CDR1 and CDR2 (germline): SNHLY, FYNNEI. The CDR3 consists of 14 residues. Trimming stripped 9 bases from V and 4 bases from J, with 19 bases between. The CDR3 loop is CASRPDVLQYEQYF. The CDR3 DNA reads as TGTGCCAGTCGTCCGGACGTCCTTCAGTACGAGCAGTACTTC.

This clonotype was detected many times. The rearrangement joins TRBV5-6 to TRBJ1-1; D is ambiguous. Trimming removed 6 bases at V and 4 bases at J, with 10 bases between. CDR1 and CDR2 from the germline V gene are SGHDT and YYEEEE. This CDR3 region has 12 residues. The CDR3 reads CASTYEGTEAFF. As DNA, the CDR3 is TGTGCCAGCACTTATGAGGGCACTGAAGCTTTCTTT.

This clonotype was found many times. The chain couples TRBV27 to TRBJ2-7; 15 bases agree with TRBD2. Trimming cost V 4 bases and J 7 bases; bases outside gene matches: 2. The CDR3 covers 14 residues. CDR1 is MNHEY, CDR2 SMNVEV, per germline (reference sequence). CDR3 region: CASSWTSGGGEQYF. DNA for the CDR3: TGTGCCAGCAGTTGGACTAGCGGGGGGGGTGAGCAGTACTTC.

This clonotype occurred many times. The chain joins TRBV5-6 to TRBJ2-5; 11 nucleotides agree with TRBD2. Germline V gene lookup returns CDR1 SGHDT and CDR2 YYEEEE. The V and J ends lost 4 bases and 5 bases, in that order; junction bases with no gene match: 7. This CDR3 region has 15 residues. DNA of the CDR3: TGTGCCAGCAGCACTCTAGCGGGGGGCCGGGAGACCCAGTACTTC. The encoded protein is CASSTLAGGRETQYF. Full variable domain (rest looked up from reference TRBV5-6 and TRBJ2-5): DAGVTQSPTHLIKTRGQQVTLRCSPKSGHDTVSWYQQALGQGPQFIFQYYEEEERQRGNFPDRFSGHQFPNYSSELNVNALLLGDSALYLCASSTLAGGRETQYFGPGTRLLVL.

This clonotype was recorded at least ten times. The chain carries TRBV20-1 and TRBJ2-1, with D possibly matching TRBD1 (6 bases). The CDR3 contains 13 residues. The germline CDR1 and CDR2 sequences are DFQATT and SNEGSKA (reference sequence). The ends were cut back, 4 bases at V and 6 bases at J, with 13 bases in the middle. The CDR3 region has the DNA TGCAGTGCTAAGTTAGGGGGTGGCAATGAGCAGTTCTTC. Its translation is CSAKLGGGNEQFF.

This clonotype was picked up many times. The chain uses TRBV20-1 and TRBJ1-1, with a possible D match to TRBD1 (6 bases). From germline, CDR1 is DFQATT and CDR2 SNEGSKA (reference sequence). The CDR3 extends over 12 amino acids. V shed 4 bases and J shed 2 bases, with 8 bases lying between them. CDR3 DNA: TGCAGTGCTACGGGACATAACACTGAAGCTTTCTTT. Amino acid sequence: CSATGHNTEAFF.

This clonotype occurred many times. The rearrangement joins TRBV7-8 to TRBJ1-1; D gene ambiguous. CDR3 length equals 16 residues. V was trimmed by 4 bases and J by 0 bases, leaving 15 bases between them. Germline CDR1 reads SGHVS; CDR2 reads FQNEAQ. The DNA for the CDR3 is TGTGCCAGCAGCTCCCGACTGGAATCTATGAACACTGAAGCTTTCTTT. It codes for CASSSRLESMNTEAFF.

This clonotype was counted at least ten times. The V and J genes are TRBV6-2 or TRBV6-3 and TRBJ1-2; D perhaps matches TRBD1 (5 bases). Germline V gives CDR1 MNHEY, CDR2 SVGEGT. V was cut by 6 bases and J by 8 bases, with 16 bases left in between. This CDR3 comprises 13 residues. The CDR3 nucleotides read TGTGCCAGCAGCGAACGCCAGGGTGACGGCTACACCTTC. Translated, it gives CASSERQGDGYTF.

This clonotype was observed at least ten times. This rearrangement joins TRBV30 to TRBJ1-5, with D perhaps TRBD1 (6 bases). V dropped 2 bases and J dropped 3 bases, with 14 bases sitting between them. Per germline, CDR1 GTSNPN and CDR2 SVGIG (reference sequence). The CDR3 extends over 15 amino acids. The CDR3 reads CAWSSGGLFNQPQHF. The CDR3 DNA is TGTGCCTGGAGTTCCGGGGGCCTCTTCAATCAGCCCCAGCATTTT. The variable domain in full, with the rest retrieved from reference TRBV30 and TRBJ1-5, is SQTIHQWPATLVQPVGSPLSLECTVEGTSNPNLYWYRQAAGRGLQLLFYSVGIGQISSEVPQNLSASRPQDRQFILSSKKLLLSDSGFYLCAWSSGGLFNQPQHFGDGTRLSIL.

This clonotype came up many times. The chain recombines TRBV15 with TRBJ2-5; 8 positions match TRBD1. Germline CDR1 is LNHNV and CDR2 is YYDKDF (reference sequence). Trimming removed 4 bases from V and 5 bases from J; junction bases left unmatched: 6. This CDR3 is built from 14 residues. CDR3 bases: TGTGCCACCAGCACGGTCAGGGGGCATGAGACCCAGTACTTC. Its translation: CATSTVRGHETQYF.

This clonotype was found many times. The chain joins TRBV19 to TRBJ1-1, with D possibly TRBD1 on 5 matching bases. Germline V gene sequence: CDR1 LNHDA, CDR2 SQIVND (reference sequence). CDR3 length: 15 residues. V was cut by 3 bases and J by 1 base, with 12 bases left in between. Written as DNA, the CDR3 is TGTGCCAGTAGTATTGGACAAAGGTCGAACACTGAAGCTTTCTTT. Residues: CASSIGQRSNTEAFF.

Ten or more counts support this clonotype. V is TRBV7-8 and J is TRBJ1-1; a weak D match, TRBD1 (6 bases). The CDR3 has 14 amino acids. Germline CDR1 reads SGHVS; CDR2 reads FQNEAQ. Trimming removed 5 bases at V and 1 base at J, with 11 bases between. The CDR3: CASSPRGANTEAFF. The CDR3 DNA reads as TGTGCCAGCAGCCCTAGGGGGGCGAACACTGAAGCTTTCTTT.

In this sample, this clonotype turned up many times. The J gene is TRBJ1-3, the V gene TRBV7-2; TRBD1 agrees at 8 bases. This CDR3 region has 14 residues. Germline CDR1 SGHTA, CDR2 FQGNSA. Unmatched junction bases numbered 5, after V lost 5 bases and J lost 5 bases. CDR3 loop: CASSVRQGRNTIYF. Written as DNA, the CDR3 is TGTGCCAGCAGCGTGAGACAGGGGCGAAACACCATATATTTT.